These 25 T cell receptor beta chains came from one sample sequenced in a study of cytomegalovirus exposure and HLA in healthy donors. With 60 Vbeta and 13 Jbeta primers, the PCR was carried out. Repertoires were generated with immunoSEQ multiplex PCR, while TCRdb's copy carries only in-frame clones and drops some. The sample consists of 120,000 to 150,000 clones, roughly three fifths of them appearing once. Sequenced material: PBMCs. These receptors came from a male donor in good health and CMV-seronegative.

Concerning this clone: This sample also contains other DNA sequences that code for the same CDR3. The rearrangement joins TRBV6-5 to TRBJ2-3; 10 positions match TRBD2. Germline trimming cut 4 bases from V and 2 bases from J; bases unmatched to any gene: 6. CDR1 and CDR2 (germline): MNHEY, SVGAGI. The CDR3 length is 16 residues. The CDR3 sequence: CASSSLAGGYTDTQYF. Here the CDR3 DNA reads TGTGCCAGCAGTTCCTTAGCGGGGGGTTACACAGATACGCAGTATTTT.

The gene calls are TRBV15 and TRBJ2-2; a weak D match, TRBD2 (5 bases). Trimming removed 5 bases at V and 0 bases at J, with 10 bases between. CDR3 length equals 15 residues. Germline lookup yields CDR1 LNHNV and CDR2 YYDKDF (reference sequence). CDR3 nucleotides: TGTGCCACCAGCGGAGGCACATCGAACACCGGGGAGCTGTTTTTT. It encodes CATSGGTSNTGELFF.

The V and J genes are TRBV28 and TRBJ1-2, with TRBD1 as a possible D gene (6 bases). The CDR3 contains 12 residues. V lost 8 bases and J lost 7, with 14 bases in between. Germline CDR1 and CDR2: MDHEN and SYDVKM. The CDR3 DNA reads as TGTGCCAGCTGGCCGAAAGGGGGTGGCTACACCTTC. Residues: CASWPKGGGYTF.

V and J are TRBV5-1 and TRBJ1-2; weak D call: TRBD1 (5 bases). From germline, CDR1 is SGHRS and CDR2 YFSETQ. The germline V and J ends were trimmed by 3 bases and 8 bases, with 20 bases remaining between them. The CDR3 runs to 15 residues. CDR3 DNA: TGCGCCAGCAGCTCCGGAGGGTTGAGAGGGACCGGCTACACCTTC. Translated, it gives CASSSGGLRGTGYTF.

V is TRBV11-2 and J is TRBJ2-1; 12 nucleotides align to TRBD2. The CDR3 consists of 19 residues. Germline values: CDR1 SGHAT, CDR2 FQNNGV. V gave up 5 bases and J gave up 1 base; unmatched junction bases: 12. The CDR3 region is CASSANLLAGGLSYNEQFF. The DNA of the CDR3 is TGTGCCAGCAGCGCCAACCTGCTAGCGGGGGGGCTTTCCTACAATGAGCAGTTCTTC.

The chain links TRBV14 to TRBJ1-3, with 9 bases identical to TRBD1. The CDR3 length is 19 residues. From germline, CDR1 is SGHDN and CDR2 FVKESK. With 0 bases clipped from V and 0 bases from J, the junction kept 9 bases outside the gene matches. In nucleotides, the CDR3 is TGTGCCAGCAGCCAAGATACGACAGGGGGTTTCGTCTCTGGAAACACCATATATTTT. It specifies CASSQDTTGGFVSGNTIYF.

The rearrangement links TRBV7-9 to TRBJ1-4; D remains unclear. Deletions cut 8 bases from V and 4 bases from J, with 26 bases between. The CDR3 has 18 amino acids. Germline V gene data show CDR1 as SEHNR and CDR2 as FQNEAQ (reference sequence). CDR3 in amino acids: CASRAGGYGRTVNEKLFF. CDR3 in DNA: TGTGCCAGCCGGGCGGGTGGTTACGGCAGGACCGTTAATGAAAAACTGTTTTTT.

This chain links TRBV6-1 with TRBJ1-2; 9 bases are a match to TRBD1. The CDR3 runs 17 residues. V gave up 3 bases and J gave up 0 bases; unmatched junction bases: 8. Germline V CDR1 and CDR2: MNHNS, SASEGT. The CDR3 region has the DNA TGTGCCAGCAGTGACTATTCACAGGGGGCCGCTAACTATGGCTACACCTTC. Its translation: CASSDYSQGAANYGYTF.

This clone has only a few counts. The chain couples TRBV28 to TRBJ2-1; 8 bases are shared with TRBD1. Looked up from germline, CDR1 is MDHEN and CDR2 is SYDVKM. The trim removed 6 bases at V and 5 bases at J, leaving 9 bases unmatched. The CDR3 length is 15 residues. The CDR3 region is CASSFGQGGNNEQFF. In DNA form, the CDR3 reads TGTGCCAGCAGCTTTGGACAGGGAGGAAACAATGAGCAGTTCTTC.

The J gene is TRBJ2-5, the V gene TRBV19; D call uncertain. The CDR3 spans 15 residues. With 5 bases removed from V and 5 bases from J, the gap between germline ends came to 18 bases. Per the germline V gene, CDR1 is LNHDA and CDR2 is SQIVND (reference sequence). The CDR3 DNA sequence: TGTGCCAGTAGTCCATTATGGATCGAGGAGGAGACCCAGTACTTC. Its protein is CASSPLWIEEETQYF.

This rearrangement joins TRBV6-6 to TRBJ1-4; TRBD1 aligns across 9 bases. The CDR3 spans 15 residues. Germline CDR1 MNHNY, CDR2 SVGAGI (reference sequence). With 2 bases clipped from V and 4 bases from J, the junction kept 2 bases outside the gene matches. This chain's CDR3 is CASSYQGQGNEKLFF. The CDR3 DNA sequence: TGTGCCAGCAGTTACCAGGGACAGGGTAATGAAAAACTGTTTTTT.

CDR3 residues: CASSQGLTVRGYTF. The CDR3, as DNA: TGTGCCAGCAGCCAGGGACTGACTGTTAGGGGCTACACCTTC. The J gene is TRBJ1-2, the V gene TRBV7-9; D might be TRBD1 (5 bases). Germline V gives CDR1 SEHNR, CDR2 FQNEAQ (reference sequence). The CDR3 is made up of 14 amino acids. Trimming stripped 5 bases from V and 8 bases from J, with 18 bases between.

This clone appeared a few times. The rearrangement uses TRBV6-5 and TRBJ2-7, with D tentatively TRBD1 (6 bases). V was pared by 5 bases and J by 2 bases, with 13 bases between. CDR1 and CDR2 (germline): MNHEY, SVGAGI. This CDR3 has 14 amino acids. The CDR3: CASSPTGGTYEQYF. The CDR3 DNA is TGTGCCAGCAGTCCGACAGGCGGTACCTACGAGCAGTACTTC.

This chain uses TRBV25-1 with TRBJ2-6; D unclear. Trimming removed 4 bases from V and 0 bases from J, with 4 bases in between. The germline CDR1 and CDR2 sequences are MGHDK and SYGVNS. The CDR3 sequence is 14 residues long. CDR3 nucleotides: TGTGCCAGCAGTGCAAACTCTGGGGCCAACGTCCTGACTTTC. This translates into CASSANSGANVLTF.

The gene calls are TRBV27 and TRBJ2-6, with D maybe TRBD1 (5 bases). The V gene's germline CDR1 is MNHEY and CDR2 SMNVEV (reference sequence). The ends were cut back, 5 bases at V and 0 bases at J, with 8 bases in the middle. This CDR3 region has 15 residues. The CDR3 region has the DNA TGTGCCAGCAGTGCAGACAGCTCTGGGGCCAACGTCCTGACTTTC. Protein: CASSADSSGANVLTF.

The chain recombines TRBV28 with TRBJ1-2, with a possible D match to TRBD1 (5 bases). The V and J ends lost 6 bases and 3 bases respectively, with 20 bases between them. The germline V gene encodes CDR1 MDHEN and CDR2 SYDVKM. The CDR3 is 16 amino acids. The CDR3 protein is CASRSSGAGGYYGYTF. The CDR3 coding sequence is TGTGCCAGCAGGTCCTCTGGGGCCGGTGGTTACTATGGCTACACCTTC.

This clone showed up just once. The genes are TRBV4-3 and TRBJ1-2; D not certain. The V end was cut by 0 bases, the J end by 4 bases, with 18 bases between. The CDR3 has 17 amino acids. Germline V gene data show CDR1 as LGHNA and CDR2 as YSLEER. CDR3 nucleotide sequence: TGCGCCAGCAGCCAAGATTGGCAGGAGCGGTCCCTCTATGGCTACACCTTC. It yields the protein CASSQDWQERSLYGYTF.

This chain uses TRBV9 with TRBJ1-4; no firm D call. Germline V gives CDR1 SGDLS, CDR2 YYNGEE. CDR3 length equals 16 residues. The V end lost 0 bases, the J end lost 4 bases, and 13 bases lay between the germline ends. The CDR3 spells CASSVGVGRVNEKLFF. The CDR3 DNA reads TGTGCCAGCAGCGTAGGGGTCGGGAGAGTTAATGAAAAACTGTTTTTT.

This clone was counted a few times. This rearrangement joins TRBV5-1 to TRBJ2-1; 7 bases are a match to TRBD1. The CDR3 is 17 residues long. V gave up 0 bases and J gave up 0 bases; unmatched junction bases: 6. In germline, CDR1 is SGHRS, CDR2 YFSETQ. CDR3 protein: CASSLVFGDSSYNEQFF. In nucleotides, the CDR3 is TGCGCCAGCAGCTTGGTTTTCGGGGACAGCTCCTACAATGAGCAGTTCTTC.

This clone was counted a single time. V is TRBV5-6 and J is TRBJ2-3, with a tentative D call TRBD1 (6 bases). Trimming removed 4 bases at V and 4 bases at J, with 13 bases between. The germline gives CDR1 SGHDT, CDR2 YYEEEE. The CDR3 is 14 residues long. The CDR3 bases are TGTGCCAGCAGCCCAGCAGGGGTCTCAGATACGCAGTATTTT. Its protein product is CASSPAGVSDTQYF.

This chain joins TRBV29-1 and TRBJ2-7; a possible D gene is TRBD1 (6 bases). Trimming removed 7 bases from V and 3 bases from J, with 16 bases in between. This CDR3 comprises 13 residues. The germline gives CDR1 SQVTM, CDR2 ANQGSEA. CDR3 bases: TGCAGCGCCACAGGGACCGGGAACTACGAGCAGTACTTC. Its translation is CSATGTGNYEQYF.

The V and J genes are TRBV5-1 and TRBJ2-7, with 7 bases aligning to TRBD1. V gave up 1 base and J gave up 1 base; unmatched junction bases: 8. CDR1 is SGHRS, CDR2 YFSETQ, per germline. This CDR3 region has 16 residues. CDR3 protein: CASSLKTGVSSYEQYF. The CDR3 DNA sequence: TGCGCCAGCAGCTTGAAAACAGGGGTGTCATCCTACGAGCAGTACTTC.

This chain links TRBV11-1 with TRBJ2-5, with a weak D call TRBD2 (7 bases). Germline CDR1 SGHAT, CDR2 FQDESV (reference sequence). V was shortened by 5 bases and J by 3 bases, with 19 bases between the two germline ends. The CDR3 sequence is 16 residues long. The chain's CDR3 is CASSLQNGGPEETQYF. DNA for the CDR3: TGTGCCAGCAGCCTACAGAACGGGGGGCCAGAAGAGACCCAGTACTTC.

The V gene is TRBV10-1, the J gene TRBJ1-5, with no clear D. Germline V gene lookup returns CDR1 WNHNN and CDR2 SYGVQD (reference sequence). Trimming shortened V by 11 bases and J by 4 bases, and 18 bases separated the two germline ends. The CDR3 is 14 residues long. The CDR3 loop reads CACYRVYPNQPQHF. CDR3 DNA sequence: TGCGCCTGCTACCGGGTCTATCCGAATCAGCCCCAGCATTTT.

The chain links TRBV6-4 to TRBJ2-2; 11 nucleotides align to TRBD1. J was trimmed by 4 bases and V by 2 bases; bases with no gene match: 0. This CDR3 has 15 residues. Germline V CDR1 and CDR2: MRHNA, SNTAGT. In DNA form, the CDR3 reads TGTGCCAGCAGTGACGGGACAGGGGGCACCGGGGAGCTGTTTTTT. Encoded protein: CASSDGTGGTGELFF.